Following are 32 T cell receptor beta chains from one sample sequenced in a study of T cell responses to AZD1222 COVID-19 vaccine. Measured with immunoSEQ multiplex PCR; TCRdb has only the in-frame clones, and not every one. The data contain roughly 96,000 clones, 90% of them singletons. Specimen: peripheral blood, collected on day 0 of AZD1222 vaccination. These receptors were obtained from an adult in good health.

The rearrangement joins TRBV4-3 to TRBJ1-4; D uncertain. The CDR3 is 16 residues long. Germline CDR1 and CDR2: LGHNA and YSLEER. Trimming shortened V by 0 bases and J by 8 bases, and 16 bases separated the two germline ends. The CDR3 coding sequence is TGCGCCAGCAGCCAAGATCGTTGGGCGGTGCGGGAAAAACTGTTTTTT. This codes for CASSQDRWAVREKLFF.

The sample holds a few counts of this clone. The rearrangement links TRBV27 to TRBJ1-1; no reliable D call. The CDR3 is made up of 17 amino acids. The V gene lost 2 bases and the J gene lost 1 base, with 17 bases spanning the gap. The germline gives CDR1 MNHEY, CDR2 SMNVEV (reference sequence). The CDR3 loop reads CASSLRSIRESNTEAFF. The CDR3 region has the DNA TGTGCCAGCAGTTTACGTTCTATTCGCGAGTCGAACACTGAAGCTTTCTTT.

The chain links TRBV7-2 to TRBJ2-7; D is undetermined. V lost 1 base and J 2 bases, leaving 3 bases between the germline ends. The CDR3 sequence is 12 residues long. CDR1 SGHTA and CDR2 FQGNSA come from the germline V gene. Here the CDR3 reads CASSLVTYEQYF. The CDR3 nucleotides are TGTGCCAGCAGCTTAGTGACCTACGAGCAGTACTTC.

This clone was observed a single time. The chain couples TRBV18 to TRBJ2-1; no clear D. The V end was cut by 3 bases, the J end by 7 bases, with 16 bases between. The germline V gene encodes CDR1 KGHSH and CDR2 LQKENI. The CDR3 covers 15 residues. DNA of the CDR3: TGTGCCAGCTCACCCTTGCCCAAACAGACGAATGAGCAGTTCTTC. This encodes CASSPLPKQTNEQFF.

The table lists this clone with a count of one. The chain has TRBV28 and TRBJ2-5; a possible D gene is TRBD2 (5 bases). Germline values: CDR1 MDHEN, CDR2 SYDVKM. Trimming stripped 8 bases from V and 5 bases from J, with 12 bases between. The CDR3 covers 12 residues. The CDR3 DNA follows: TGTGCCAGCGGGAGTACGGGGGAGACCCAGTACTTC. It specifies CASGSTGETQYF.

This clone was recorded only once. The J gene is TRBJ2-1, the V gene TRBV5-1; 13 nucleotides line up with TRBD2. The germline V gene encodes CDR1 SGHRS and CDR2 YFSETQ. The CDR3 length is 15 residues. V shed 7 bases and J 10 bases; nucleotides not matched to a gene: 11. The CDR3 region is CASHPGTSGVGEQFF. The DNA for the CDR3 is TGCGCCAGCCACCCTGGGACTAGCGGGGTCGGGGAGCAGTTCTTC.

The chain uses TRBV10-3 and TRBJ2-1; tentative D call: TRBD1 (6 bases). Germline CDR1 ENHRY, CDR2 SYGVKD. V was clipped by 10 bases and J by 7 bases, with 17 bases between them. The CDR3 runs to 13 residues. This CDR3 reads CATLGAAENEQFF. The CDR3 bases are TGTGCCACCTTGGGGGCCGCGGAGAATGAGCAGTTCTTC.

This chain connects TRBV11-3 to TRBJ2-7; either TRBD1 or TRBD2 may fit D (5 bases each). The V end lost 5 bases, the J end lost 1 base, and 12 bases lay between the germline ends. The CDR3 loop spans 14 amino acids. Per the germline V gene, CDR1 is SGHNT and CDR2 is YENEEA. The chain's CDR3 is CASSRGSHSYEQYF. CDR3 DNA: TGTGCCAGCAGCCGGGGCAGCCATTCCTACGAGCAGTACTTC. The variable domain in full, with the rest retrieved from reference TRBV11-3 and TRBJ2-7, is EAGVVQSPRYKIIEKKQPVAFWCNPISGHNTLYWYLQNLGQGPELLIRYENEEAVDDSQLPKDRFSAERLKGVDSTLKIQPAELGDSAVYLCASSRGSHSYEQYFGPGTRLTVT.

A single count supports this clone. This chain uses TRBV4-2 with TRBJ2-5; D could derive from TRBD1 or TRBD2 (5 bases each). The ends were cut back, 6 bases at V and 5 bases at J, with 19 bases in the middle. The CDR3 is made up of 15 amino acids. Germline values: CDR1 LGHNA, CDR2 YNFKEQ. The CDR3, as DNA: TGTGCCAGCAGTCCCGAGAATAGGGGAGACGAGACCCAGTACTTC. It encodes CASSPENRGDETQYF.

The V gene is TRBV28, the J gene TRBJ2-7; D is unresolved. Between the trimmed V and J ends, which lost 6 bases and 0 bases, there was a span of 15 bases. CDR3 size: 15 residues. CDR1 MDHEN and CDR2 SYDVKM come from the germline V gene. The CDR3: CASRSADGFSYEQYF. CDR3 sequence (DNA): TGTGCCAGCAGGTCGGCGGACGGATTCTCCTACGAGCAGTACTTC. Complete variable domain (other parts from reference TRBV28 and TRBJ2-7): DVKVTQSSRYLVKRTGEKVFLECVQDMDHENMFWYRQDPGLGLRLIYFSYDVKMKEKGDIPEGYSVSREKKERFSLILESASTNQTSMYLCASRSADGFSYEQYFGPGTRLTVT.

V gene TRBV2 combines with J gene TRBJ2-5; D may be TRBD1 (6 bases). The germline gives CDR1 SNHLY, CDR2 FYNNEI. Trimming left V 5 bases short and J 4 bases short, with 11 bases between. The length of the CDR3 is 13 residues. This CDR3 is CASSLDRLETQYF. DNA of the CDR3: TGTGCCAGCAGTTTGGACAGACTAGAGACCCAGTACTTC.

This clone was counted once. The chain joins TRBV18 to TRBJ2-3; D uncertain. Germline V gene lookup returns CDR1 KGHSH and CDR2 LQKENI. The CDR3 has 14 amino acids. V lost 4 bases to trimming and J lost 2 bases, with 10 bases between them. The CDR3 protein is CASSRRSNTDTQYF. The CDR3, as DNA: TGTGCCAGCTCACGTAGATCTAACACAGATACGCAGTATTTT.

The rearrangement links TRBV7-2 to TRBJ1-1; no reliable D call. The germline V gene encodes CDR1 SGHTA and CDR2 FQGNSA. Trimming took 1 base from V and 4 from J, leaving 10 bases between them. CDR3 size: 14 residues. As DNA, the CDR3 is TGTGCCAGCAGCTTAGGAAGGGTAGCCACTGAAGCTTTCTTT. It yields the protein CASSLGRVATEAFF.

This chain uses TRBV14 with TRBJ2-1; TRBD2 aligns across 9 bases. This CDR3 comprises 15 residues. Unmatched junction bases numbered 4, after V lost 5 bases and J lost 2 bases. CDR1 and CDR2 from the germline V gene are SGHDN and FVKESK. The CDR3 sequence is CASSGLAGTYNEQFF. CDR3 nucleotides: TGTGCCAGCAGCGGCCTAGCGGGAACCTACAATGAGCAGTTCTTC.

The chain joins TRBV30 to TRBJ1-2; D call uncertain. V dropped 5 bases and J dropped 6 bases, with 16 bases sitting between them. From germline, CDR1 is GTSNPN and CDR2 SVGIG (reference sequence). The CDR3 length is 13 residues. This CDR3 is CAWLEGNANGYTF. Here the CDR3 DNA reads TGTGCCTGGTTAGAGGGTAATGCAAATGGCTACACCTTC. Supplemented by reference TRBV30 and TRBJ1-2, the full variable domain reads SQTIHQWPATLVQPVGSPLSLECTVEGTSNPNLYWYRQAAGRGLQLLFYSVGIGQISSEVPQNLSASRPQDRQFILSSKKLLLSDSGFYLCAWLEGNANGYTFGSGTRLTVV.

This clone was seen only a few times. The genes are TRBV18 and TRBJ2-1, with D possibly TRBD1 on 6 matching bases. Trimming took off 5 bases at V and 5 bases at J, with 10 bases between the two ends. CDR3 length equals 13 residues. Germline V CDR1 and CDR2: KGHSH, LQKENI. The CDR3 spells CASSTGNHNEQFF. The CDR3 bases are TGTGCCAGCTCAACAGGGAACCACAATGAGCAGTTCTTC.

Here the CDR3 DNA reads TGTGCCAGCAGCCCCCGGGACAGGGGAAGAGATGAGCAGTTCTTC. It translates to CASSPRDRGRDEQFF. The chain couples TRBV7-2 to TRBJ2-1; TRBD1 agrees at 10 bases. Losses at the gene ends were 5 bases for V and 8 bases for J; bases not matched to a gene: 9. The CDR3 contains 15 residues. Germline assignment: CDR1 SGHTA and CDR2 FQGNSA. Complete variable domain (other parts from reference TRBV7-2 and TRBJ2-1): GAGVSQSPSNKVTEKGKDVELRCDPISGHTALYWYRQSLGQGLEFLIYFQGNSAPDKSGLPSDRFSAERTGGSVSTLTIQRTQQEDSAVYLCASSPRDRGRDEQFFGPGTRLTVL.

V is TRBV4-3 and J is TRBJ1-1, with D uncertain. The CDR3 length is 15 residues. CDR1 is LGHNA, CDR2 YSLEER, per germline. The V gene lost 0 bases and the J gene lost 6 bases, with 14 bases spanning the gap. The CDR3 region is CASSQDVGLWAEAFF. The DNA of the CDR3 is TGCGCCAGCAGCCAAGATGTAGGGTTGTGGGCTGAAGCTTTCTTT.

The V gene is TRBV3-1 (or the pseudogene TRBV3-2), the J gene TRBJ2-1; D is undetermined. The germline V gene encodes CDR1 LGHDT and CDR2 YNNKEL (reference sequence). V lost 3 bases and J 6 bases, leaving 9 bases between the germline ends. The CDR3 spans 13 residues. CDR3 amino acids: CASSHGRVNEQFF. In DNA form, the CDR3 reads TGTGCCAGCAGCCATGGTCGGGTCAATGAGCAGTTCTTC.

The genes are TRBV19 and TRBJ2-5; D is perhaps TRBD1 or TRBD2 (7 bases each). CDR3 length: 14 amino acids. Germline lookup yields CDR1 LNHDA and CDR2 SQIVND (reference sequence). Trimming removed 8 bases from V and 5 bases from J, with 18 bases in between. CDR3 amino acids: CASARQGGLETQYF. As DNA, the CDR3 is TGTGCCAGTGCGAGACAGGGAGGGTTGGAGACCCAGTACTTC.

V is TRBV6-2 or TRBV6-3 and J is TRBJ2-3; D is unresolved. Trimming removed 5 bases from V and 8 bases from J, with 14 bases in between. Germline V gives CDR1 MNHEY, CDR2 SVGEGT. CDR3 length: 13 amino acids. The CDR3: CASSDGTASTQYF. DNA of the CDR3: TGTGCCAGCAGTGACGGAACGGCTAGTACGCAGTATTTT.

The rearrangement uses TRBV18 and TRBJ1-6, with 7 bases aligning to TRBD1. This CDR3 has 14 residues. Trimming removed 6 bases from V and 8 bases from J; junction bases left unmatched: 7. Germline-derived CDR1 and CDR2 are KGHSH and LQKENI. The CDR3, as DNA: TGTGCCAGCTCCACCGGGACAGTCTATTCACCCCTCCACTTT. Translation: CASSTGTVYSPLHF. Together with reference TRBV18 and TRBJ1-6, the CDR3 gives the full variable domain: NAGVMQNPRHLVRRRGQEARLRCSPMKGHSHVYWYRQLPEEGLKFMVYLQKENIIDESGMPKERFSAEFPKEGPSILRIQQVVRGDSAAYFCASSTGTVYSPLHFGNGTRLTVT.

The chain is built from TRBV28 and TRBJ2-7, with D perhaps being TRBD1 or TRBD2 (6 bases each). CDR1 is MDHEN and CDR2 is SYDVKM in the germline V gene. The CDR3 extends over 15 amino acids. Trimming pared 8 bases from V and 6 bases from J, leaving 23 bases between. CDR3 region: CASSTGASEKAEQYF. As DNA, the CDR3 is TGTGCCAGCTCCACGGGGGCTAGCGAGAAAGCCGAGCAGTACTTC. Variable domain in full (rest from reference TRBV28 and TRBJ2-7): DVKVTQSSRYLVKRTGEKVFLECVQDMDHENMFWYRQDPGLGLRLIYFSYDVKMKEKGDIPEGYSVSREKKERFSLILESASTNQTSMYLCASSTGASEKAEQYFGPGTRLTVT.

V usage is TRBV6-5 and J usage is TRBJ2-2; 8 positions agree with TRBD1. Looked up from germline, CDR1 is MNHEY and CDR2 is SVGAGI. The CDR3 runs 14 residues. Trimming at V came to 5 bases and at J to 7 bases, leaving 6 bases not matched to a gene. In nucleotides, the CDR3 is TGTGCCAGCAGTCTCCGGACAGGGTACGGGGAGCTGTTTTTT. Translated, it gives CASSLRTGYGELFF.

The chain uses TRBV30 and TRBJ2-1; 9 bases align to TRBD2. The V segment lost 2 bases and the J segment 3 bases; nucleotides outside the gene matches: 5. Germline values: CDR1 GTSNPN, CDR2 SVGIG (reference sequence). CDR3 length: 15 amino acids. CDR3 DNA: TGTGCCTGGAGTAAGTTAGCGGGGGTCTACAATGAGCAGTTCTTC. Residues: CAWSKLAGVYNEQFF.

The chain combines TRBV5-1 with TRBJ2-1, with TRBD2 identical over 7 bases. The CDR3 extends over 15 amino acids. V trimming: 4 bases; J trimming: 9 bases; junction bases outside the gene matches: 13. CDR1 and CDR2 (germline): SGHRS, YFSETQ. The CDR3 DNA reads as TGCGCCAGCAGCATGGCGGGAGTCGGTGGCGCTGAGCAGTTCTTC. Translating gives CASSMAGVGGAEQFF.

The V gene is TRBV7-9, the J gene TRBJ2-1, with TRBD2 matching over 10 bases. There are 17 residues in the CDR3. CDR1 SEHNR and CDR2 FQNEAQ come from the germline V gene (reference sequence). The V segment lost 4 bases and the J segment 7 bases; nucleotides outside the gene matches: 13. The CDR3 DNA is TGTGCCAGCAGCTCAAATGGGGCTAGCGGGAGACGGAATGAGCAGTTCTTC. It codes for CASSSNGASGRRNEQFF.

The V call is TRBV10-3, the J call TRBJ2-7; 10 bases align to TRBD2. CDR1 is ENHRY and CDR2 is SYGVKD in the germline V gene. Losses at the gene ends were 3 bases for V and 7 bases for J; bases not matched to a gene: 9. The CDR3 spans 15 residues. The CDR3 nucleotides are TGTGCCATCAGTGAAGTTCGGCTAGCGGGAGTGGAGCAGTACTTC. As protein: CAISEVRLAGVEQYF.

The chain joins TRBV3-1 (or the pseudogene TRBV3-2) to TRBJ2-7; D remains unclear. Between the trimmed V and J ends, which lost 0 bases and 3 bases, there was a span of 6 bases. The CDR3 sequence is 13 residues long. Germline CDR1 and CDR2: LGHDT and YNNKEL (reference sequence). The CDR3 DNA sequence: TGTGCCAGCAGCCAAGAGGGCAGCTACGAGCAGTACTTC. The encoded protein is CASSQEGSYEQYF.

The rearrangement links TRBV5-1 to TRBJ2-5; D might be TRBD1 (5 bases). The CDR3 contains 17 residues. Trimming left V 0 bases short and J 3 bases short, with 18 bases between. CDR1 and CDR2 (germline): SGHRS, YFSETQ. This CDR3 is CASSLALSAVGEETQYF. For the CDR3, the DNA is TGCGCCAGCAGCTTGGCCCTTAGTGCCGTAGGGGAAGAGACCCAGTACTTC.

This chain links TRBV9 with TRBJ2-5; 9 bases align to TRBD2. J gave up 4 bases and V 4 bases, and 11 bases lay outside the gene matches. The CDR3 is made up of 16 amino acids. CDR1 and CDR2 from the germline V gene are SGDLS and YYNGEE. The CDR3 DNA follows: TGTGCCAGCAGCCCGGGGTTTTCTAGCGGGATAGAGACCCAGTACTTC. It translates to CASSPGFSSGIETQYF.

This rearrangement joins TRBV19 to TRBJ2-4, with D perhaps TRBD1 (6 bases). This CDR3 contains 19 residues. Looked up from germline, CDR1 is LNHDA and CDR2 is SQIVND (reference sequence). V was cut by 3 bases and J by 3 bases, with 24 bases left in between. The CDR3 DNA follows: TGTGCCAGTAGTATTTTAGGGGGTGTATCGGGGACCCTCAAAAACATTCAGTACTTC. It encodes CASSILGGVSGTLKNIQYF.